The 26 T cell receptor beta chains listed next were all sequenced from one sample in a study of naive and memory T cell subsets. An equimolar mix of two oligonucleotides served as the beta constant-region primer for TRBC1 and TRBC2. Four rounds of PCR amplified the ligated cDNA using nested alpha and beta constant-region primers plus SP2. TCRdb redid the calling of the UMI-ligation and nested PCR reads with MiXCR, one entry per CDR3 protein. Counted here are approximately 17,000 distinct CDR3 sequences, 8.7% occurring once; the ten biggest clones make up 20% to 25%. The sequencing input was central memory CD8+ T cells from blood. The origin of the receptors is a human donor in good health.

This clonotype was seen only a few times. The CDR3 DNA is TGCAGTGCTAGAGCCGGGACTAGCGGATACAATGAGCAGTTCTTC. It encodes CSARAGTSGYNEQFF. V is TRBV20-1 and J is TRBJ2-1; 11 positions agree with TRBD2. The J segment lost 4 bases and the V segment lost 1 base, leaving 3 bases of the junction unmatched. This CDR3 region has 15 residues. Germline assignment: CDR1 DFQATT and CDR2 SNEGSKA (reference sequence).

The chain carries TRBV6-2 or TRBV6-3 and TRBJ2-7; TRBD2 matches at 7 bases. The CDR3 totals 15 residues. The germline V gene has CDR1 MNHEY and CDR2 SVGEGT. V was clipped by 0 bases and J by 2 bases; unmatched bases: 4. As DNA, the CDR3 is TGTGCCAGCAGTTACTCGAGGGAGGGACCCTACGAGCAGTACTTC. This codes for CASSYSREGPYEQYF.

This clonotype came up a few times. The CDR3 DNA is TGTGCCATATCGATACAGGGGTCCTACAATGAGCAGTTCTTC. Its protein product is CAISIQGSYNEQFF. The V gene is TRBV10-3, the J gene TRBJ2-1; 7 positions agree with TRBD1. Germline CDR1 ENHRY, CDR2 SYGVKD. J gave up 1 base and V 9 bases, and 6 bases lay outside the gene matches. The CDR3 is 14 residues long.

This clonotype was seen only a few times. The chain has TRBV12-3 or TRBV12-4 and TRBJ1-2; TRBD1 might be the D (6 bases). V lost 3 bases and J lost 8, with 16 bases in between. The CDR3 has 14 amino acids. The CDR3, as DNA: TGTGCCAGCAGTTTTTCGGGAACAGGGAACGGCTACACCTTC. It specifies CASSFSGTGNGYTF.

This clonotype was found a few times. The chain links TRBV5-4 to TRBJ1-5, with a tentative D call TRBD1 (6 bases). This CDR3 contains 13 residues. V was clipped by 4 bases and J by 5 bases, with 10 bases between them. Germline V gene lookup returns CDR1 SGHNT and CDR2 YYREEE (reference sequence). CDR3 sequence reads: CASSTGTHQPQHF. DNA for the CDR3: TGTGCCAGCAGCACCGGGACACATCAGCCCCAGCATTTT.

In this sample, this clonotype turned up many times. V is TRBV6-2 or TRBV6-3 and J is TRBJ1-1, with a tentative D call TRBD1 (5 bases). V was shortened by 7 bases and J by 6 bases, with 15 bases between the two germline ends. This CDR3 is built from 13 residues. CDR1 MNHEY and CDR2 SVGEGT come from the germline V gene. The chain's CDR3 is CASNIWGGAEAFF. The CDR3 DNA follows: TGTGCCAGCAATATTTGGGGGGGGGCTGAAGCTTTCTTT.

This clonotype was seen many times. This sequence joins TRBV29-1 and TRBJ1-2; the D gene is possibly TRBD1 (5 bases). Trimming cost V 3 bases and J 2 bases, with 7 bases left between them. The CDR3 is 12 amino acids. In germline, CDR1 is SQVTM, CDR2 ANQGSEA. In nucleotides, the CDR3 is TGCAGCGTTGATAGGGGAAACTATGGCTACACCTTC. Its translation: CSVDRGNYGYTF. The whole variable domain, filled in from reference TRBV29-1 and TRBJ1-2, reads SAVISQKPSRDICQRGTSLTIQCQVDSQVTMMFWYRQQPGQSLTLIATANQGSEATYESGFVIDKFPISRPNLTFSTLTVSNMSPEDSSIYLCSVDRGNYGYTFGSGTRLTVV.

This clonotype was seen ten or more times. J is TRBJ1-6 and V is TRBV19; no definite D call. Deletions cut 6 bases from V and 8 bases from J, with 5 bases between. CDR1 LNHDA and CDR2 SQIVND come from the germline V gene (reference sequence). The CDR3 is made up of 11 amino acids. The CDR3 loop is CASRVDSPLHF. The CDR3 nucleotides are TGTGCCAGTAGGGTTGATTCACCCCTCCACTTT.

Within the sample, this clonotype is medium-sized (0.01 to 0.1%). V is TRBV20-1 and J is TRBJ2-1; 8 nucleotides line up with TRBD1. Unmatched junction bases numbered 7, after V lost 6 bases and J lost 3 bases. Looked up from germline, CDR1 is DFQATT and CDR2 is SNEGSKA (reference sequence). The CDR3 has 14 residues. The CDR3 bases are TGCAGTGCGCCCGGACAGGGAGACTACAATGAGCAGTTCTTC. This encodes CSAPGQGDYNEQFF.

This clonotype has a count of ten or more. The DNA of the CDR3 is TGTGCCAGCAGCCAAGTAACTAGCGGGGAAGTAAATGAGCAGTTCTTC. Translating gives CASSQVTSGEVNEQFF. The chain uses TRBV4-2 and TRBJ2-1; 10 bases align to TRBD2. The CDR3 sequence is 16 residues long. Germline values: CDR1 LGHNA, CDR2 YNFKEQ. Trimming cost V 1 base and J 7 bases; bases outside gene matches: 7.

This chain connects TRBV29-1 to TRBJ2-7, with TRBD2 as a possible D gene (6 bases). V was clipped by 4 bases and J by 3 bases, with 10 bases between them. Germline CDR1 SQVTM, CDR2 ANQGSEA. The CDR3 covers 12 residues. CDR3: CSVAEGSYEQYF. The CDR3, as DNA: TGCAGCGTTGCGGAGGGCAGCTACGAGCAGTACTTC.

This clonotype was counted only a few times. The rearrangement uses TRBV6-5 and TRBJ2-7; 8 nucleotides line up with TRBD2. V lost 6 bases, J lost 6 bases, and 10 bases stayed unmatched. From germline, CDR1 is MNHEY and CDR2 SVGAGI. The CDR3 length is 14 residues. In DNA, the CDR3 is TGTGCCAGCAGACAAGTAGCGGGGTGGGGCGAGCAGTACTTC. This codes for CASRQVAGWGEQYF.

This clonotype was seen a handful of times. V gene TRBV27 combines with J gene TRBJ2-1; D is undetermined. V gave up 6 bases and J gave up 2 bases, with 11 bases separating them. The CDR3 totals 14 residues. In germline, CDR1 is MNHEY, CDR2 SMNVEV (reference sequence). The CDR3 bases are TGTGCCAGCAGCACAGCTGGGCCCTACAATGAGCAGTTCTTC. Its translation: CASSTAGPYNEQFF.

The chain carries TRBV6-2 or TRBV6-3 and TRBJ1-5, with a tentative D call TRBD1 (5 bases). CDR1 is MNHEY, CDR2 SVGEGT, per germline. The germline V and J ends were trimmed by 0 bases and 2 bases, with 17 bases remaining between them. CDR3 length equals 18 residues. In nucleotides, the CDR3 is TGTGCCAGCAGTTACTCGAGGGGTGCTGGGTCCGGCAATCAGCCCCAGCATTTT. Translating gives CASSYSRGAGSGNQPQHF.

The chain links TRBV27 to TRBJ2-3; 8 bases match TRBD1. CDR1 is MNHEY, CDR2 SMNVEV, per germline (reference sequence). The CDR3 runs to 18 residues. V lost 1 base to trimming and J lost 2 bases; unmatched junction nucleotides: 11. For the CDR3, the DNA is TGTGCCAGCAGTTTATTCCCAACAGGGGGAAGACCCACAGATACGCAGTATTTT. It translates to CASSLFPTGGRPTDTQYF.

This clonotype was counted a single time. The V gene is TRBV15, the J gene TRBJ2-1; D might be TRBD1 (6 bases). The CDR3 covers 14 residues. Germline CDR1 LNHNV, CDR2 YYDKDF (reference sequence). The V and J ends lost 5 bases and 8 bases respectively, with 16 bases between them. CDR3 in amino acids: CATSGIGGSDEQFF. As DNA, the CDR3 is TGTGCCACCAGCGGGATAGGGGGAAGCGATGAGCAGTTCTTC.

V gene TRBV20-1 combines with J gene TRBJ2-1, with 7 bases lining up with TRBD2. The trim removed 7 bases at V and 4 bases at J, leaving 16 bases unmatched. Germline V gene sequence: CDR1 DFQATT, CDR2 SNEGSKA (reference sequence). The CDR3 has 16 residues. DNA of the CDR3: TGCAGTGTCCACTCTGGGCGCGGGAGTTCATACAATGAGCAGTTCTTC. This gives the protein CSVHSGRGSSYNEQFF.

The rearrangement uses TRBV4-2 and TRBJ2-5; D uncertain. CDR3 length: 15 residues. Germline CDR1 and CDR2: LGHNA and YNFKEQ. Trimming took off 0 bases at V and 3 bases at J, with 11 bases between the two ends. CDR3 coding DNA: TGTGCCAGCAGCCAAGATAGAGGCGGAGAAGAGACCCAGTACTTC. This sequence encodes CASSQDRGGEETQYF.

This clonotype was counted ten times or more. The rearrangement uses TRBV19 and TRBJ2-1; D perhaps matches TRBD1 (6 bases). CDR1 and CDR2 from the germline V gene are LNHDA and SQIVND (reference sequence). This CDR3 contains 16 residues. Trimming removed 5 bases from V and 2 bases from J, with 16 bases in between. CDR3 bases: TGTGCCAGTAGTGTTAGACAGGCCATCCCCTACAATGAGCAGTTCTTC. Translating gives CASSVRQAIPYNEQFF.

In this sample, this clonotype turned up many times. The chain is built from TRBV29-1 and TRBJ1-1; D is possibly TRBD1 (5 bases). This CDR3 is built from 12 residues. CDR1 and CDR2 from the germline V gene are SQVTM and ANQGSEA. Deletions cut 2 bases from V and 3 bases from J, with 7 bases between. Here the CDR3 reads CSVERGDTEAFF. Written as DNA, the CDR3 is TGCAGCGTTGAAAGAGGGGACACTGAAGCTTTCTTT. The full variable domain, rest sourced from reference TRBV29-1 and TRBJ1-1, is SAVISQKPSRDICQRGTSLTIQCQVDSQVTMMFWYRQQPGQSLTLIATANQGSEATYESGFVIDKFPISRPNLTFSTLTVSNMSPEDSSIYLCSVERGDTEAFFGQGTRLTVV.

The chain couples TRBV25-1 to TRBJ2-7; D not resolved. This CDR3 has 11 residues. Germline V gene lookup returns CDR1 MGHDK and CDR2 SYGVNS. V was pared by 4 bases and J by 6 bases, with 7 bases between. The CDR3 DNA sequence: TGTGCCAGCAGTGCGGCGACCGAGCAGTACTTC. Translated, it gives CASSAATEQYF.

This clonotype was observed a few times. V gene TRBV6-1 combines with J gene TRBJ2-3, with TRBD2 matching over 8 bases. Germline values: CDR1 MNHNS, CDR2 SASEGT. The CDR3 covers 15 residues. With 2 bases clipped from V and 4 bases from J, the junction kept 5 bases outside the gene matches. The CDR3 protein is CASSETSGSADTQYF. The DNA for the CDR3 is TGTGCCAGCAGTGAAACGAGCGGGAGCGCAGATACGCAGTATTTT.

This clonotype was picked up a small number of times. This chain uses TRBV3-1 with TRBJ2-3; D is ambiguous. The CDR3 runs to 14 residues. CDR1 is LGHDT, CDR2 YNNKEL, per germline (reference sequence). V lost 1 base, J lost 5 bases, and 10 bases lay in between. The CDR3 sequence is CASSQGPSLDTQYF. The CDR3 coding sequence is TGTGCCAGCAGCCAAGGACCGAGTTTAGATACGCAGTATTTT.

The genes are TRBV5-4 and TRBJ2-3; a possible D gene is TRBD2 (6 bases). This CDR3 has 15 amino acids. Germline V gene sequence: CDR1 SGHNT, CDR2 YYREEE (reference sequence). V dropped 3 bases and J dropped 5 bases, with 16 bases sitting between them. The CDR3 DNA follows: TGTGCCAGCAGCTCGCGCGGGGTTACTGTAGATACGCAGTATTTT. It encodes CASSSRGVTVDTQYF. Based on the CDR3 plus reference TRBV5-4 and TRBJ2-3, the full variable domain is ETGVTQSPTHLIKTRGQQVTLRCSSQSGHNTVSWYQQALGQGPQFIFQYYREEENGRGNFPPRFSGLQFPNYSSELNVNALELDDSALYLCASSSRGVTVDTQYFGPGTRLTVL.

By share, this clonotype counts as medium-sized. The chain carries TRBV6-2 or TRBV6-3 and TRBJ2-1; the D call may be TRBD1 or TRBD2 (7 bases each). V lost 4 bases and J 5 bases, leaving 21 bases between the germline ends. The germline gives CDR1 MNHEY, CDR2 SVGEGT. CDR3 length: 17 amino acids. The CDR3 DNA reads as TGTGCCAGCAGTTGGACCGCGGGGGACAGAACGAACAATGAGCAGTTCTTC. This sequence encodes CASSWTAGDRTNNEQFF.

The V call is TRBV9, the J call TRBJ2-7; D is unresolved. The CDR3 is 12 residues long. V lost 3 bases and J lost 3, with 7 bases in between. Germline values: CDR1 SGDLS, CDR2 YYNGEE. The CDR3, as DNA: TGTGCCAGCAGCGGGGAAGGCTACGAGCAGTACTTC. It specifies CASSGEGYEQYF.